These 8 T cell receptor beta chains were sequenced from one sample in a study of cytomegalovirus exposure and HLA in healthy donors. Researchers ran the PCR with 60 Vbeta and 13 Jbeta primers. Repertoires were generated with immunoSEQ multiplex PCR, while TCRdb's copy carries only in-frame clones and drops some. The sample holds some 84,000 clones. The sequencing sample was made of PBMCs. These receptors were taken from a man in his fifties or sixties in good health and CMV-seronegative.

The rearrangement uses TRBV19 and TRBJ1-2, with TRBD1 matching 7 bases. V dropped 4 bases and J dropped 1; count of bases not matched to a gene: 0. The CDR3 consists of 13 residues. CDR1 and CDR2 from the germline V gene are LNHDA and SQIVND (reference sequence). CDR3 loop: CASSTGGNYGYTF. DNA of the CDR3: TGTGCCAGTAGTACAGGGGGTAACTATGGCTACACCTTC.

J is TRBJ2-3 and V is TRBV5-1; the match to TRBD2 covers 8 bases. Per the germline V gene, CDR1 is SGHRS and CDR2 is YFSETQ. J lost 0 bases, V lost 1 base, and 4 bases had no gene match. This CDR3 has 16 residues. Here the CDR3 reads CASSLTTSGSTDTQYF. The CDR3 DNA reads TGCGCCAGCAGCTTGACTACTAGCGGTAGCACAGATACGCAGTATTTT.

The V and J genes are TRBV5-1 and TRBJ1-1; TRBD1 is a possible D gene (6 bases). Germline V gene lookup returns CDR1 SGHRS and CDR2 YFSETQ. V dropped 6 bases and J dropped 0 bases, with 12 bases sitting between them. The CDR3 consists of 14 residues. CDR3 in amino acids: CASNRASVNTEAFF. CDR3 bases: TGCGCCAGCAACAGGGCATCGGTGAACACTGAAGCTTTCTTT.

For this clone: An end of the junction differs from the germline gene, which may be a read error. The chain joins TRBV7-7 to TRBJ2-7; TRBD2 might be the D (6 bases). The CDR3 loop spans 14 amino acids. Per the germline V gene, CDR1 is SSHAT and CDR2 is FNYEAQ (reference sequence). The CDR3, as DNA: TGTGCTAGCAGCCTAGGGACTGGGACCTACGAGCAGTACTTC. It codes for CASSLGTGTYEQYF.

The rearrangement uses TRBV19 and TRBJ2-1; 7 nucleotides align to TRBD1. Per the germline V gene, CDR1 is LNHDA and CDR2 is SQIVND (reference sequence). There are 16 residues in the CDR3. V shed 4 bases and J 5 bases; nucleotides not matched to a gene: 11. The CDR3 spells CASSTHRGRAHNEQFF. CDR3 nucleotide sequence: TGTGCCAGTAGTACTCACAGGGGAAGGGCTCACAATGAGCAGTTCTTC.

This rearrangement joins TRBV6-4 to TRBJ2-1; 9 bases fit TRBD2. Per the germline V gene, CDR1 is MRHNA and CDR2 is SNTAGT. J was trimmed by 6 bases and V by 8 bases; bases with no gene match: 8. The CDR3 is made up of 14 amino acids. The CDR3 coding sequence is TGTGCCAGCGCACGGGCGGGGGGGCTCAATGAGCAGTTCTTC. Its protein product is CASARAGGLNEQFF.

This chain joins TRBV7-6 and TRBJ2-7; 7 nucleotides match TRBD1. The germline V gene encodes CDR1 SGHVS and CDR2 FNYEAQ. CDR3 length: 13 residues. With V trimmed by 5 bases and J by 3 bases, 4 bases remained unmatched. The CDR3 protein is CASSPGTDYEQYF. The CDR3, as DNA: TGTGCCAGCAGCCCCGGGACAGACTACGAGCAGTACTTC.

The genes are TRBV6-5 and TRBJ1-2; possibly TRBD1 for D (5 bases). Germline values: CDR1 MNHEY, CDR2 SVGAGI. This CDR3 is 16 amino acids long. Trimming cost V 2 bases and J 0 bases, with 13 bases left between them. The CDR3 loop is CASSYQWAGANYGYTF. CDR3 sequence (DNA): TGTGCCAGCAGTTACCAATGGGCGGGGGCTAACTATGGCTACACCTTC.